These 30 T cell receptor beta chains came from one sample sequenced in a study of cytomegalovirus exposure and HLA in healthy donors. Researchers ran the PCR with 60 Vbeta and 13 Jbeta primers. Method: immunoSEQ multiplex PCR; TCRdb's copy keeps in-frame clones and lacks some. Altogether around 76,000 clones are present, around 72% being singletons, with the ten largest covering roughly 15%. Sequenced input: PBMCs. The receptors here all came from a woman aged 40 to 50 in good health and CMV-seropositive.

This sequence joins TRBV19 and TRBJ1-3; D remains ambiguous. The V gene's germline CDR1 is LNHDA and CDR2 SQIVND (reference sequence). There are 13 residues in the CDR3. With 5 bases removed from V and 0 bases from J, the gap between germline ends came to 5 bases. Here the CDR3 reads CASSGASGNTIYF. For the CDR3, the DNA is TGTGCCAGTAGTGGAGCCTCTGGAAACACCATATATTTT.

The table lists this clone with a count of one. The chain combines TRBV29-1 with TRBJ1-2; 8 bases are shared with TRBD1. The germline V gene encodes CDR1 SQVTM and CDR2 ANQGSEA. The length of the CDR3 is 11 residues. V was pared by 7 bases and J by 8 bases, with 6 bases of the junction left unmatched. CDR3 amino acids: CSGGQGFGYTF. CDR3 DNA: TGCAGCGGTGGACAGGGTTTCGGCTACACCTTC. The complete variable domain, with remaining parts taken from reference TRBV29-1 and TRBJ1-2, reads SAVISQKPSRDICQRGTSLTIQCQVDSQVTMMFWYRQQPGQSLTLIATANQGSEATYESGFVIDKFPISRPNLTFSTLTVSNMSPEDSSIYLCSGGQGFGYTFGSGTRLTVV.

The rearrangement links TRBV28 to TRBJ1-1, with a possible D match to TRBD1 (5 bases). The CDR3 covers 15 residues. CDR1 is MDHEN, CDR2 SYDVKM, per germline. Trimming cost V 3 bases and J 0 bases, with 11 bases left between them. CDR3 protein: CASSFPRGMNTEAFF. CDR3 DNA sequence: TGTGCCAGCAGTTTTCCGCGGGGCATGAACACTGAAGCTTTCTTT. The entire variable domain, with the rest obtained from reference TRBV28 and TRBJ1-1, is as follows: DVKVTQSSRYLVKRTGEKVFLECVQDMDHENMFWYRQDPGLGLRLIYFSYDVKMKEKGDIPEGYSVSREKKERFSLILESASTNQTSMYLCASSFPRGMNTEAFFGQGTRLTVV.

Only a few counts were recorded for this clone. No DNA is shown, since the ends of the CDR3 on it are uncertain; the CDR3 is the one TCRdb lists. The V and J genes are TRBV5-6 and TRBJ1-1; TRBD1 is the table's D call, not checked against the DNA. Germline assignment: CDR1 SGHDT and CDR2 YYEEEE. Including both end residues, the CDR3 is 16 amino acids long. The chain's CDR3 is CASSLFGTGSNTDVFF.

This chain joins TRBV18 and TRBJ1-5, with 8 bases matching TRBD1. Trimming removed 2 bases from V and 1 base from J; junction bases left unmatched: 10. The CDR3 consists of 18 residues. Germline V gene sequence: CDR1 KGHSH, CDR2 LQKENI. Here the CDR3 reads CASSPFGQGPVSNQPQHF. CDR3 DNA: TGTGCCAGCTCACCATTCGGACAGGGCCCAGTAAGCAATCAGCCCCAGCATTTT.

This rearrangement joins TRBV2 to TRBJ2-3; no firm D call. The CDR3 length is 14 residues. Germline V gene lookup returns CDR1 SNHLY and CDR2 FYNNEI. V shed 9 bases and J shed 0 bases, with 13 bases lying between them. DNA of the CDR3: TGTGCCAGGACTCTGCGATCGAGCACAGATACGCAGTATTTT. Amino acid sequence: CARTLRSSTDTQYF.

Note on this clone: With only one base between it and a far larger clone, this is likely a read error. This specimen includes other DNA sequences encoding the same CDR3. The chain employs TRBV7-8 and TRBJ2-7; D perhaps matches TRBD2 (5 bases). There are 14 residues in the CDR3. Germline assignment: CDR1 SGHVS and CDR2 FQNEAQ. V was shortened by 5 bases and J by 2 bases, with 13 bases between the two germline ends. The CDR3 protein is CASSIGGGPYEQYF. In DNA, the CDR3 is TGTGCCAGCAGCATAGGAGGAGGACCCTACGAGCAGTACTTC. Full variable domain (missing parts from reference TRBV7-8 and TRBJ2-7): GAGVSQSPRYKVAKRGQDVALRCDPISGHVSLFWYQQALGQGPEFLTYFQNEAQLDKSGLPSDRFFAERPEGSVSTLKIQRTQQEDSAVYLCASSIGGGPYEQYFGPGTRLTVT.

This clone was detected only a few times. The chain employs TRBV19 and TRBJ2-5, with TRBD2 identical over 8 bases. The CDR3 contains 14 residues. After removal of 4 bases from V and 3 bases from J, the junction contained 4 bases not matched to a gene. Germline CDR1 LNHDA, CDR2 SQIVND (reference sequence). For the CDR3, the DNA is TGTGCCAGTAGTACTGGGGGACTAGAAGAGACCCAGTACTTC. Encoded protein: CASSTGGLEETQYF.

The V and J genes are TRBV30 and TRBJ1-1; 7 nucleotides match TRBD1. CDR3 size: 15 residues. CDR1 is GTSNPN, CDR2 SVGIG, per germline (reference sequence). V shed 8 bases, J shed 3 bases, and the junction held 15 bases outside the gene matches. CDR3 region: CASRRMGTGDTEAFF. DNA of the CDR3: TGTGCCAGTCGCCGGATGGGTACAGGGGACACTGAAGCTTTCTTT.

The V call is TRBV7-9, the J call TRBJ1-5; D is unresolved. V lost 4 bases and J lost 4, with 11 bases in between. Germline-derived CDR1 and CDR2 are SEHNR and FQNEAQ (reference sequence). This CDR3 comprises 14 residues. CDR3 nucleotide sequence: TGTGCCAGCAGCTCTTCGGGAAATAATCAGCCCCAGCATTTT. Its protein product is CASSSSGNNQPQHF.

As to this clone: It is likely a read error: a sequence one base away is far more abundant. Other DNA sequences in the sample encode the same CDR3. The V gene is TRBV30, the J gene TRBJ1-5; 9 bases are shared with TRBD1. This CDR3 is 17 amino acids long. V trimming: 1 base; J trimming: 2 bases; junction bases outside the gene matches: 9. The V gene's germline CDR1 is GTSNPN and CDR2 SVGIG (reference sequence). The CDR3 region is CAWSAQGALGGNQPQHF. In DNA form, the CDR3 reads TGTGCCTGGAGTGCACAGGGGGCACTGGGCGGCAATCAGCCCCAGCATTTT. Using reference TRBV30 and TRBJ1-5 for the parts outside the CDR3, the full variable domain is SQTIHQWPATLVQPVGSPLSLECTVEGTSNPNLYWYRQAAGRGLQLLFYSVGIGQISSEVPQNLSASRPQDRQFILSSKKLLLSDSGFYLCAWSAQGALGGNQPQHFGDGTRLSIL.

This clone was recorded a few times. The chain carries TRBV6-5 and TRBJ2-7, with TRBD1 identical over 7 bases. CDR1 and CDR2 (germline): MNHEY, SVGAGI. The CDR3 covers 15 residues. The V segment lost 4 bases and the J segment 1 base; nucleotides outside the gene matches: 7. DNA of the CDR3: TGTGCCAGCAGTTCCAGACAGGGATTATCCTACGAGCAGTACTTC. Translation gives CASSSRQGLSYEQYF.

The gene calls are TRBV7-7 and TRBJ1-1, with no clear D. The CDR3 covers 16 residues. Trimming cost V 5 bases and J 0 bases, with 16 bases left between them. Per the germline V gene, CDR1 is SSHAT and CDR2 is FNYEAQ (reference sequence). The CDR3 here is CASSVMKRVMNTEAFF. In DNA form, the CDR3 reads TGTGCCAGCAGCGTTATGAAACGGGTTATGAACACTGAAGCTTTCTTT.

The V and J genes are TRBV6-6 and TRBJ2-7, with 12 bases identical to TRBD2. The CDR3 runs 15 residues. Germline V gene lookup returns CDR1 MNHNY and CDR2 SVGAGI (reference sequence). After removal of 6 bases from V and 0 bases from J, the junction contained 3 bases not matched to a gene. CDR3 bases: TGTGCCAGCAGGGGGACTAGCGGGCGCTCCTACGAGCAGTACGTC. As protein: CASRGTSGRSYEQYV.

This clone was seen only a few times. V is TRBV28 and J is TRBJ1-2, with 12 bases lining up with TRBD1. Losses at the gene ends were 5 bases for V and 6 bases for J; bases not matched to a gene: 19. Germline loops: CDR1 MDHEN, CDR2 SYDVKM. The CDR3 contains 19 residues. CDR3 loop: CASSPTPRRTGTGGNGYTF. The CDR3 DNA reads TGTGCCAGCAGTCCCACCCCGAGACGGACCGGGACAGGGGGCAATGGCTACACCTTC.

The count of this clone is one. The rearrangement uses TRBV29-1 and TRBJ2-5; TRBD2 agrees at 10 bases. This CDR3 comprises 15 residues. The V gene end was trimmed by 6 bases and the J gene end by 0 bases; junction bases not matched to a gene: 7. CDR1 is SQVTM and CDR2 is ANQGSEA in the germline V gene. CDR3 nucleotide sequence: TGCAGCGTCCTGCGGACTAGCGGATACCAAGAGACCCAGTACTTC. Encoded protein: CSVLRTSGYQETQYF.

CDR3 nucleotides: TGTGCCAGCAGCTTAAGAGCTGCCGGTCAGGGCGAGCAGTACTTC. Translating it yields CASSLRAAGQGEQYF. This chain connects TRBV7-6 to TRBJ2-7, with a tentative D call TRBD1 (5 bases). CDR1 is SGHVS and CDR2 is FNYEAQ in the germline V gene. The CDR3 sequence is 15 residues long. V was clipped by 2 bases and J by 6 bases, with 17 bases between them.

In DNA, the CDR3 is TGTGCCAGCAGCGAGCGAGGCATCACGCAGTATTTT. It codes for CASSERGITQYF. V usage is TRBV6-1 and J usage is TRBJ2-3; D ambiguous. The germline V gene encodes CDR1 MNHNS and CDR2 SASEGT. The CDR3 is made up of 12 amino acids. V lost 6 bases and J 9 bases, leaving 13 bases between the germline ends.

This clone was seen a handful of times. The chain uses TRBV6-1 and TRBJ1-2, with 7 nucleotides matching TRBD1. Germline values: CDR1 MNHNS, CDR2 SASEGT. Germline trimming cut 5 bases from V and 4 bases from J; bases unmatched to any gene: 4. The CDR3 length is 13 residues. For the CDR3, the DNA is TGTGCCAGCAGTCTGGACAGGATCTATGGCTACACCTTC. Amino acids: CASSLDRIYGYTF.

The chain has TRBV11-2 and TRBJ1-1, with a weak D call TRBD1 (6 bases). The germline V gene has CDR1 SGHAT and CDR2 FQNNGV. The CDR3 consists of 11 residues. V was trimmed by 4 bases and J by 11 bases, leaving 11 bases between them. The CDR3 loop is CASSWDTLAFF. CDR3 in DNA: TGTGCCAGCAGCTGGGACACGCTGGCTTTCTTT.

With regard to this clone: The conserved phenylalanine or tryptophan normally closing the CDR3 is absent here, so this likely arose from a read error. The chain recombines TRBV9 with TRBJ1-1; possibly TRBD1 for D (6 bases). CDR1 and CDR2 (germline): SGDLS, YYNGEE. The CDR3 loop spans 13 amino acids. Trimming removed 4 bases at V and 1 base at J, with 8 bases between. The CDR3 DNA sequence: TGTGCCAGCAGCCAGGACAGGAACACTGAAGCTTTCGTT. As protein: CASSQDRNTEAFV.

The chain uses TRBV6-1 and TRBJ1-1, with 7 bases aligning to TRBD1. The CDR3 contains 14 residues. Trimming at V came to 6 bases and at J to 1 base, leaving 5 bases not matched to a gene. CDR1 MNHNS and CDR2 SASEGT come from the germline V gene. The CDR3 reads CASRKGAENTEAFF. CDR3 coding DNA: TGTGCCAGCAGGAAGGGGGCGGAGAACACTGAAGCTTTCTTT.

V and J are TRBV10-3 and TRBJ2-7, with D possibly matching TRBD1 (5 bases). The germline gives CDR1 ENHRY, CDR2 SYGVKD. There are 12 residues in the CDR3. With 3 bases removed from V and 6 bases from J, the gap between germline ends came to 9 bases. The CDR3 DNA reads TGTGCCATCAGTGAAGACAGCTTCGAGCAGTACTTC. As protein: CAISEDSFEQYF.

This chain links TRBV27 with TRBJ2-7, with TRBD2 identical over 7 bases. CDR3 length equals 17 residues. Germline V gives CDR1 MNHEY, CDR2 SMNVEV (reference sequence). The V gene end was trimmed by 1 base and the J gene end by 0 bases; junction bases not matched to a gene: 9. The CDR3 nucleotides read TGTGCCAGCAGTTTATTAAAGCCTAGCGGACCCTCCTACGAGCAGTACTTC. Amino acids: CASSLLKPSGPSYEQYF.

With respect to this clone: Sequence at one end of the junction differs from germline and may be a read error. This specimen includes other DNA sequences encoding the same CDR3. The chain is built from TRBV7-8 and TRBJ2-7; maybe TRBD2 (5 bases). Per the germline V gene, CDR1 is SGHVS and CDR2 is FQNEAQ. The CDR3 loop spans 14 amino acids. This CDR3 is CASSLGGGTYEQYF. The DNA of the CDR3 is TGCGCCAGCAGCTTAGGAGGAGGAACCTACGAGCAGTACTTC.

This clone has just a few counts. The chain couples TRBV25-1 to TRBJ2-7, with a tentative D call TRBD2 (5 bases). V gave up 3 bases and J gave up 6 bases, with 15 bases separating them. The CDR3 sequence is 14 residues long. CDR1 is MGHDK, CDR2 SYGVNS, per germline. The CDR3 loop reads CASSDNRRAVEQYF. CDR3 nucleotides: TGTGCCAGCAGTGACAACCGTAGAGCGGTCGAGCAGTACTTC.

This chain links TRBV5-4 with TRBJ2-7; 7 bases fit TRBD1. V shed 5 bases and J 4 bases; nucleotides not matched to a gene: 6. Looked up from germline, CDR1 is SGHNT and CDR2 is YYREEE (reference sequence). This CDR3 has 13 amino acids. In DNA form, the CDR3 reads TGTGCCAGCAGGGGGGACAGTCCTTACGAGCAGTACTTC. It yields the protein CASRGDSPYEQYF.

The gene calls are TRBV6-6 and TRBJ1-3; the D is unclear. Germline CDR1 MNHNY, CDR2 SVGAGI (reference sequence). The CDR3 extends over 14 amino acids. Trimming cost V 8 bases and J 0 bases, with 11 bases left between them. For the CDR3, the DNA is TGTGCCAGCCATAGCAGCTACTCTGGAAACACCATATATTTT. It codes for CASHSSYSGNTIYF.

This chain uses TRBV19 with TRBJ1-5; possibly TRBD1 for D (6 bases). The CDR3 sequence is 15 residues long. The germline V gene has CDR1 LNHDA and CDR2 SQIVND (reference sequence). Deletions cut 7 bases from V and 1 base from J, with 14 bases between. The CDR3 coding sequence is TGTGCCAGTAATAGACAGGTCGGGAGCAATCAGCCCCAGCATTTT. It is translated as CASNRQVGSNQPQHF.

This clone showed up just a few times. The V call is TRBV9, the J call TRBJ1-2; D possibly corresponds to TRBD1 (5 bases). The ends were cut back, 3 bases at V and 4 bases at J, with 19 bases in the middle. Per the germline V gene, CDR1 is SGDLS and CDR2 is YYNGEE. This CDR3 region has 16 residues. CDR3 protein: CASSADRIKTGYGYTF. CDR3 in DNA: TGTGCCAGCAGCGCCGACAGAATAAAGACGGGCTATGGCTACACCTTC.